The source of this TCR beta chain is a study of T cells in Graves' hyperthyroidism and ophthalmopathy (dated 2019 in TCRdb). For context, the study as a whole: Peripheral blood samples were taken at the time of initial diagnosis, prior to any treatment. TCR V-J signatures able to tell the groups apart were searched for in a discovery cohort of 90 to 100 patients, of whom roughly 42 had Graves' ophthalmopathy and around 56 had stable Graves' hyperthyroidism. An independent validation cohort of around 20 hyperthyroidism patients and about 16 patients who later progressed to ophthalmopathy tested prospective prediction of ophthalmopathy. The roughly 94 discovery patients were randomly divided into training and test sets at a 7:3 ratio. The study also compared thyroid tissue and blood T-cell repertoires from roughly six Graves' hyperthyroidism patients. After blood sampling, hyperthyroidism patients were treated with methimazole at a starting dose of 30 mg daily, and ophthalmopathy patients were treated with high-dose intravenous methylprednisolone. The paper reports TCR Vbeta CDR3 sequencing of 130 to 150 peripheral blood samples: under 45 ophthalmopathy, under 80 hyperthyroidism and 17 progressor patients. Summary of the overall study and its limitations: In validation, the model predicted progression to ophthalmopathy with approximately 71% sensitivity and approximately 74% specificity, a median of around 6.6 months before onset. No statistical method was used to set the sample size in advance, and investigators knew the group allocation. In cross-validation, a model built on a 13 V-J signature told ophthalmopathy apart from stable hyperthyroidism with approximately 90% sensitivity and roughly 83% specificity, and in testing the same model reached 80%/75%. Most expanded thyroid clonotypes (frequency above 0.001) were also found in blood, which suggests that blood repertoires may mirror thyroid immune responses.

Amplification of TCR beta CDR3 regions was carried out from RNA transcripts. The TCR CDR3 was subjected to a first round of RT-PCR using the HTBI primer set and the Qiagen OneStep RT-PCR kit. Libraries were constructed in a second round of multiplex PCR, after which size selection and purification were carried out. Libraries were sequenced paired-end with 100 bp reads on an Illumina HiSeq2000. As for the original processing: SOAPnuke was used to process the raw data, throwing out any read that contained adapters or uncalled bases, had a mean Phred below 15, or lacked an exact constant-primer or identifier match. COPE v1.2.5 was used to merge the high-quality paired reads, and each unique nucleotide sequence was defined as a clonotype. MiTCR v1.1 was used to align clonotypes to the IMGT TRBV, TRBD and TRBJ reference segments. The analysis included only V-J combinations with a frequency above 0.0001, which together covered approximately 99% of the repertoires. The TCS score was defined as the ratio of F50 (clonal expansion) to E x V (chaos), calculated using BLOSUM62-based TCRdist between CDR3 peptides within each V-J. Welch's t-statistics and random forest reduced around 510 V-J features to about 13, which were used in a naive Bayes classifier (R e1071). TCRdb handled the public reads itself, with Q25 trimming in fastp and clone calling in MiXCR, and kept productive beta chains. For every CDR3 protein sequence, its rows merge into one entry that carries the most common genes and DNA. TCRdb's processing, not the authors' own work, is the source of the V and J calls. Present in this sample are 350,000 to 450,000 distinct CDR3 sequences, about 17% of which were seen just once. The ten biggest clones cover around a third of the sample.

V loses 7 bases of germline sequence and J loses 2 bases, and the interval between the two ends is 20 bases. CDR3 length: 15 amino acids, cysteine to phenylalanine. Of the read, only the CDR3 DNA is kept; its 45 bases are in frame from base 1. Via the germline V gene, CDR1 is SQVTM and CDR2 ANQGSEA. Hyperthyroidism patients were newly diagnosed, had a disease duration of under 2 months, and were aged 18 to 65 years. Any patient with an uncontrolled infection, another autoimmune disease, pregnancy or lactation was excluded. Clinical symptoms, serum thyroxine and TRAb, thyroid ultrasound, and orbital computed tomography formed the basis for the diagnoses. For progressor patients, blood was drawn at the first diagnosis of hyperthyroidism, before any ophthalmopathy symptoms had appeared. PBMCs were separated from roughly 10 ml of fresh peripheral blood using Ficoll-Paque density gradient centrifugation. Progressor patients were initially diagnosed with Graves' hyperthyroidism and developed ophthalmopathy during follow-up. Trizol reagent was used to extract total RNA, and RNA quality was then checked on an Agilent 2100 Bioanalyzer.

This clonotype has only a few counts. This receptor's antigen is unknown. Base qualities are not at hand, and no much larger clone is one base apart. Source material: blood. In this chain, TRBV29-1 is recombined with TRBJ1-1; a tentative D match to TRBD1 spans 6 bases. The clonotype comes from a woman in her 30s with Graves' hyperthyroidism that later progressed to Graves' ophthalmopathy. The CDR3 protein is CSAGSKGTLNTEAFF. The DNA sequence reads TGCAGCGCTGGAAGTAAGGGGACACTTAACACTGAAGCTTTCTTT. The variable domain in full, with residues beyond the CDR3 obtained from the reference TRBV29-1 and TRBJ1-1 genes, is SAVISQKPSRDICQRGTSLTIQCQVDSQVTMMFWYRQQPGQSLTLIATANQGSEATYESGFVIDKFPISRPNLTFSTLTVSNMSPEDSSIYLCSAGSKGTLNTEAFFGQGTRLTVV.